Each of the 11 T cell receptor beta chains below was sequenced from the same sample in a study of T cell responses to AZD1222 COVID-19 vaccine. Measured with immunoSEQ multiplex PCR; TCRdb has only the in-frame clones, and not every one. The table records under 200,000 clones, 92% of them present only once. The source was peripheral blood, collected 28 days after the second AZD1222 dose. The source is an adult who received the AZD1222 COVID-19 vaccine.

The rearrangement links TRBV7-2 to TRBJ1-2; TRBD1 is a possible D gene (5 bases). Per germline, CDR1 SGHTA and CDR2 FQGNSA. Trimming cost V 6 bases and J 2 bases, with 19 bases left between them. The CDR3 has 16 residues. The CDR3 reads CASSKQRRQLNYGYTF. DNA for the CDR3: TGTGCCAGCAGTAAACAGCGGCGACAGTTAAACTATGGCTACACCTTC.

The chain employs TRBV30 and TRBJ2-1; 8 nucleotides match TRBD2. V dropped 3 bases and J dropped 0; count of bases not matched to a gene: 7. This CDR3 contains 16 residues. The V gene's germline CDR1 is GTSNPN and CDR2 SVGIG (reference sequence). This CDR3 is CAWRAGDPSSYNEQFF. The CDR3 DNA reads as TGTGCCTGGAGAGCGGGGGACCCTTCCTCCTACAATGAGCAGTTCTTC.

This clone has ten or more counts. J is TRBJ2-3 and V is TRBV6-2 or TRBV6-3, with D uncertain. Germline loops: CDR1 MNHEY, CDR2 SVGEGT. The CDR3 runs 14 residues. The germline V and J ends were trimmed by 0 bases and 0 bases, with 4 bases remaining between them. This chain's CDR3 is CASSYSTSTDTQYF. For the CDR3, the DNA is TGTGCCAGCAGTTACTCGACTAGCACAGATACGCAGTATTTT.

This clone was observed a few times. The V gene is TRBV20-1, the J gene TRBJ2-2; possibly TRBD2 for D (6 bases). CDR3 length: 17 amino acids. The V and J ends lost 3 bases and 6 bases respectively, with 23 bases between them. Looked up from germline, CDR1 is DFQATT and CDR2 is SNEGSKA (reference sequence). As DNA, the CDR3 is TGCAGTGCTAGTCCGCCGGGACTCTCGGGAAGGGCCGGGGAGCTGTTTTTT. It translates to CSASPPGLSGRAGELFF.

This clone has only one observation. J is TRBJ1-3 and V is TRBV4-1; tentative D call: TRBD1 (6 bases). The V and J ends lost 1 base and 4 bases respectively, with 14 bases between them. The germline V gene encodes CDR1 MGHRA and CDR2 YSYEKL. CDR3 length: 16 amino acids. For the CDR3, the DNA is TGCGCCAGCAGCCAAGCCCAGGGGCCGGGCGGAAACACCATATATTTT. Translating gives CASSQAQGPGGNTIYF.

The chain carries TRBV5-1 and TRBJ2-5, with unresolved D. The CDR3 has 13 residues. The germline V gene has CDR1 SGHRS and CDR2 YFSETQ. V lost 5 bases, J lost 4 bases, and 12 bases lay in between. The CDR3 region has the DNA TGCGCCAGCAGGCTGTCCCAAAGAGAGACCCAGTACTTC. Amino acids: CASRLSQRETQYF.

V is TRBV7-2 and J is TRBJ1-4; 9 bases are a match to TRBD1. CDR3 length: 14 residues. Trimming took 5 bases from V and 7 from J; bases not matched to a gene: 5. Germline CDR1 is SGHTA and CDR2 is FQGNSA. The CDR3 nucleotides are TGTGCCAGCAGCCTACAGGGGGCCAGTGAAAAACTGTTTTTT. It is translated as CASSLQGASEKLFF.

The V and J genes are TRBV4-1 and TRBJ2-7, with TRBD2 matching over 12 bases. Germline trimming cut 3 bases from V and 2 bases from J; bases unmatched to any gene: 2. The CDR3 spans 15 residues. CDR1 and CDR2 from the germline V gene are MGHRA and YSYEKL. CDR3 residues: CASSHRTSGAYEQYF. The CDR3 bases are TGCGCCAGCAGCCACAGGACTAGCGGGGCCTACGAGCAGTACTTC.

The gene calls are TRBV2 and TRBJ2-1, with 11 bases lining up with TRBD2. There are 15 residues in the CDR3. Trimming at V came to 4 bases and at J to 9 bases, leaving 8 bases not matched to a gene. Germline V gene data show CDR1 as SNHLY and CDR2 as FYNNEI. CDR3 nucleotide sequence: TGTGCCAGCAGTGTAGGTAGCGGGGGGGCCTCTGAGCAGTTCTTC. Translation gives CASSVGSGGASEQFF.

The CDR3 reads CASRTQVTGGYTF. CDR3 nucleotide sequence: TGTGCCAGCAGAACACAGGTCACGGGGGGCTACACCTTC. This chain uses TRBV7-2 with TRBJ1-2; the D gene is possibly TRBD1 (5 bases). V was shortened by 6 bases and J by 8 bases, with 16 bases between the two germline ends. CDR3 size: 13 residues. The germline V gene encodes CDR1 SGHTA and CDR2 FQGNSA.

V and J are TRBV7-6 and TRBJ1-5, with D possibly matching TRBD1 (6 bases). CDR3 size: 13 residues. The germline V gene encodes CDR1 SGHVS and CDR2 FNYEAQ. Trimming shortened V by 1 base and J by 5 bases, and 6 bases separated the two germline ends. The CDR3 bases are TGTGCCAGCAGCTTAGACAGGGATCAGCCCCAGCATTTT. Amino acids: CASSLDRDQPQHF.